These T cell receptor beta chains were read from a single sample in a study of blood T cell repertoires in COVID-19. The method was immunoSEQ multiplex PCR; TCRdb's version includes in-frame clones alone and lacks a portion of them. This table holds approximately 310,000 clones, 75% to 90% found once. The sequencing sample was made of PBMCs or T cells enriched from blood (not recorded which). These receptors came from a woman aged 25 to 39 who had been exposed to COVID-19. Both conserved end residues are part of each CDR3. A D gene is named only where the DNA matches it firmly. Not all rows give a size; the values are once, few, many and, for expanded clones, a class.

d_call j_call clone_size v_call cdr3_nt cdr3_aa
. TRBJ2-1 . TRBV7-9 TGTGCCAGCAGCCTAACTGGGGCCACCCCCACAACCCCTCGGTTCTTC CASSLTGATPTTPRFF
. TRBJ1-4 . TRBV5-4 TGTGCCAGCAGCTTGGCCGGAGTGGGTACTAATGAAAAACTGTTTTTT CASSLAGVGTNEKLFF
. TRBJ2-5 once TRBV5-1 TGCGCCAGCAGCCTGGGGAGCGACAGTAAAGGGGAGACCCAGTACTTC CASSLGSDSKGETQYF
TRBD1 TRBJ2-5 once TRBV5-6 TGTGCCAGCAGCTTAGAGAAGGACAGGGGCTGGGAGACCCAGTACTTC CASSLEKDRGWETQYF
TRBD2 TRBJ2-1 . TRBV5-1 TGCGCCAGCTCCTTAGCGGGAGGGCCGGTCAATGAGCAGTTCTTC CASSLAGGPVNEQFF
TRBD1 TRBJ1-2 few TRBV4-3 TGCGCCAGCAGCGCCCGACAGGGAAACTATGGCTACACCTTC CASSARQGNYGYTF
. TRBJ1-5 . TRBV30 TGTGCCTGGAGCAAACAGACAAATCAGCCCCAGCATTTT CAWSKQTNQPQHF
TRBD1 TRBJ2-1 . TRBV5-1 TGCGCCAGCAGCTTTACCGGGACAGGGGGGTACAATGAGCAGTTCTTC CASSFTGTGGYNEQFF
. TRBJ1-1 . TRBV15 TGTGCCACCAGCAGAGATGGAGGAGGTAATGAAGCTTTCTTT CATSRDGGGNEAFF
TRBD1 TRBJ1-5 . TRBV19 TGTGCCAGTAGTACACAGGGGGCGAGTCAGCCCCAGCATTTT CASSTQGASQPQHF
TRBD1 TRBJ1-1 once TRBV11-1 TGTGCCAGCAGCACTGACAGGGCCGCTTTCTTT CASSTDRAAFF
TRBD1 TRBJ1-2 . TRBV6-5 TGTGCCAGCAGAGATGGGACAGGGAATGGCTACACCTTC CASRDGTGNGYTF
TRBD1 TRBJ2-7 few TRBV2 TGTGCCAGCGGGACAGAGATAATCGAGCAGTACTTC CASGTEIIEQYF
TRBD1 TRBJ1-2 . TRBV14 TGTGCCAGCAGCCCGCTACAGGGGGGTGGCTACACCTTC CASSPLQGGGYTF
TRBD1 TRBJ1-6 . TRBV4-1 TGCGCCAGCAGCCAAGCGTCTTCGGACAGGGTCTATAATTCACCCCTCCACTTT CASSQASSDRVYNSPLHF
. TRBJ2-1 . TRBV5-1 TGCGCCAGCAGCTCACCCGGGACAAGCAGGGGCAATGAGCAGTTCTTC CASSSPGTSRGNEQFF
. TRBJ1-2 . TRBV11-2 TGTGCCAGCAGCCAGGAAGGGAGTGGCTACACCTTC CASSQEGSGYTF
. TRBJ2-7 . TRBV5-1 TGCGCCAGCAGCTTCTCCCTAGCGCACGAGCAGTACTTC CASSFSLAHEQYF
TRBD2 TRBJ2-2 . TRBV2 TGTGCCAGCAGGGACTTAGCGGGTACCGGGGAGCTGTTTTTT CASRDLAGTGELFF
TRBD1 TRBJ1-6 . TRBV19 TGTGCCAGTAGCGAGACAGGGGGATATAATTCACCCCTCCACTTT CASSETGGYNSPLHF
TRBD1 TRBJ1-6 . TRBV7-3 TGTGCCAGCAGCTCGACAGGGGGACTTTTTTCACCCCTCCACTTT CASSSTGGLFSPLHF
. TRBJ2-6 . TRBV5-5 TGTGCCAGCAGCCCCTTAGGGAGCTCTGGGGCCAACGTCCTGACTTTC CASSPLGSSGANVLTF
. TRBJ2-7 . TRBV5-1 TGCGCCAGCAGCTTCGCAGGGTCCTACGAGCAGTACTTC CASSFAGSYEQYF
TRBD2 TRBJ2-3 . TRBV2 TGTGCCAGCGAGGGGGAAGCGGGAGTTCTTGGAGATACGCAGTATTTT CASEGEAGVLGDTQYF
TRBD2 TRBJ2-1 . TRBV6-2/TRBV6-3 TGTGCCAGCAGCAGGGGACTAGCGAATGAGCAGTTCTTC CASSRGLANEQFF
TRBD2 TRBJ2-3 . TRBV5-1 TGCGCCAGCAGCCATCCACCGCGGGGGGGCACAGATACGCAGTATTTT CASSHPPRGGTDTQYF
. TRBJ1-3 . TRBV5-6 TGTGCCAGCACCCCTTGGGAGAGAGAAAACACCATATATTTT CASTPWERENTIYF